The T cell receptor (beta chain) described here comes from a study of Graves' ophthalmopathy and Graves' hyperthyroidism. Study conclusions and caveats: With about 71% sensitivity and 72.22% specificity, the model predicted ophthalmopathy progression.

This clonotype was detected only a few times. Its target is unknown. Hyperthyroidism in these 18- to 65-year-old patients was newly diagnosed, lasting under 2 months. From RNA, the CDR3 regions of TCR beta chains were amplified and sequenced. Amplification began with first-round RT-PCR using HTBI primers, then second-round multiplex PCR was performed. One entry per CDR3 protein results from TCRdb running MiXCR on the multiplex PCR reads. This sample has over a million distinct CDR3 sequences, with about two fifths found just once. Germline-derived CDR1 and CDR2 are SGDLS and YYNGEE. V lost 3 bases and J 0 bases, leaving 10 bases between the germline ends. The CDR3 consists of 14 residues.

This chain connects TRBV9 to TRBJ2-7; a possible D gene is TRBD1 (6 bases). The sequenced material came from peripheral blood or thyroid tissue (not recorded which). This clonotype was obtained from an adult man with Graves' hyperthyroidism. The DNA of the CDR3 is TGTGCCAGCAGCGAGGACAGTCACTCCTACGAGCAGTACTTC. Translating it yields CASSEDSHSYEQYF.